The source of this T cell receptor (beta chain) is a study of shared clonotypes between healthy human individuals (dated by TCRdb to 2020 to 2022). At the level of the whole study: The cohort comprised a couple of women and three men aged 18 to 49 years. Different laboratories and diverse techniques were used to prepare libraries and sequence TCR repertoires, to increase sequencing depth and limit assay-specific biases. Each donor's leukapheresis produced roughly between roughly 0.85 and 10 billion PBMCs. Per donor, three plates each were used for CD4 naive and CD4 memory, two for CD8 naive, and one for CD8 memory. To estimate repertoire size and how much clonotype sharing occurs between individuals, the study deeply sequenced the blood TCR repertoires of about five healthy adults. Findings and caveats that apply to the study as a whole: Around 5% of naive CD4, roughly 3.5% of naive CD8, 2.3% of memory CD4, and more than 0.35% of memory CD8 clonotypes were shared across several donors. Only blood was sampled, and tissue TCR repertoires likely differ from those in blood. Even with the large sequencing depth, rarefaction of the sorted-subset datasets indicated that sequencing was incomplete. Compared with non-shared clonotypes, the clonotypes found in all four sorted-subset donors had higher generation probabilities. Pairwise subsampling led to the expectation that sequencing depth would affect the degree of clonotype sharing among donors. Naive subsets generally had larger estimated clonotype richness than memory subsets. The small number of donors limited the genetic and exposure-history diversity represented.

Using the deep immunoSEQ assay, multiplex PCR amplified TCR CDR3 regions from genomic DNA. Extracted genomic DNA from each cell subset was spread evenly across all wells of several immunoSEQ 96-well plates, with each plate serving as a replicate. For sorted subsets, roughly 200 ng of genomic DNA, equivalent to around 31,000 T cell genomes, went into each replicate PCR. The purified libraries were quantified using a Qubit 3.0 fluorometer, sized with a Bioanalyzer 2100, and then quantified again using the KAPA Library Quantification kit. Every immunoSEQ 96-well plate was sequenced on a separate single-read 150-cycle Illumina NextSeq 550 flow cell. In the paper's pipeline: Because the immunoSEQ output included only junctional sequences and no quality scores, the filtering could not be the same as the filtering used for full-length reads. Sequences were annotated with PyIR, a Python wrapper for IgBLAST v1.9, and V/J genes and CDR3 were assigned using IMGT germline references. Reads with weak V/J assignments (E-value above 1e-6), missing CDR3, stop codons, out-of-frame junctions, or ambiguous translated residues were removed. V3J clonotypes were defined as sequences sharing an identical inferred V gene, J gene, and CDR3 amino acid sequence. The percentage overlap between two repertoires was calculated by dividing the number of shared unique clonotypes by the size of the smaller repertoire. Three approaches were used to assess repertoire richness: RTK rarefaction, the Chao1 estimator, and Recon v2.1 estimates of unobserved clonotypes. For all TCRbeta clonotypes obtained by the gDNA method from a few donors, generation probabilities were computed with OLGA. The immuneACCESS repertoire file appears here via TCRdb, limited to in-frame rearrangements. These files lack a portion of the clones; in checked studies, under half of the deficit traces to unresolved V genes, and the cause of the others is not known. That table is the source of V, J and clone size, and D and trimming were worked out from the DNA. In this sample the table shows some 2.4 million clones, over 85% of which occur a single time. The leading ten clones occupy approximately 0.37% of the sample.

Donors were healthy HIV-negative adults with no recently reported acute infections or vaccinations. Every donor was a Caucasian adult residing in Nashville, Tennessee, USA. CD4+ T cells were enriched through magnetic negative selection, after which naive cells were positively selected on CD45RA and the remaining negative fraction served as the memory subset. After blood collection by leukapheresis, PBMCs were isolated using Ficoll-Histopaque density gradient centrifugation and then cryopreserved in the vapor phase of liquid nitrogen. Analytical flow cytometry was used to check the purity and quantity of each magnetically sorted T cell population. Each sorted fraction had its genomic DNA isolated and then quantified by UV absorbance on a Nanodrop 2000c. Details on this clone: The antigen it recognizes is unknown. No base-level quality is on record; no much larger clone is a single base apart.

V is trimmed back by 10 bases and J by 7 bases, and the junction contains 7 bases that no gene match accounts for. From the germline V gene, CDR1 is MNHNS and CDR2 is SASEGT. The CDR3 sequence holds 12 residues, the cysteine and phenylalanine included. The DNA shown is the 36-base CDR3, in frame from base 1. The chain is assembled from TRBV6-1 and TRBJ2-1, with 7 middle bases fitting TRBD2. This clonotype was obtained from a man between 18 and 29 years old in good health. Some clones in this sample may be carry-over from other donors' samples. Sequenced sample: naive CD4+ T cells from PBMCs. The cell subset or site label, read with the paper, signifies: CD45RA+ positively selected. CDR3 region: CATLGTKNEQFF. The sequenced DNA is TGTGCCACCCTCGGGACTAAAAATGAGCAGTTCTTC.